Below, one TCR beta chain is given with its context. Genomic DNA acted as the template from which TCR beta VDJ combination and CDR3 sequence profiling were carried out. From the reads, TCRdb called clonotypes with MiXCR, one entry per CDR3 protein. This sample has 55,000 to 80,000 distinct CDR3 sequences, with around 50% found just once. The data were obtained in a study of CD8+CD57+ T cells in acquired aplastic anemia. The CDR3 runs 15 residues. Germline values: CDR1 SEHNR, CDR2 FQNEAQ (reference sequence). V was trimmed by 0 bases and J by 1 base, leaving 9 bases between them. The source material was sorted CD4+, CD8+, or CD8+CD57+ T cells (not recorded which) from PBMCs. V is TRBV7-9 and J is TRBJ1-1; the D is unclear. This TCR was sampled from a human donor in good health, serving as a control. The DNA for the CDR3 is TGTGCCAGCAGCTTAGCGCGGGCTTCGAACACTGAAGCTTTCTTT. Translating it yields CASSLARASNTEAFF.